The entry that follows covers one T cell receptor beta chain sequence. The data originate from a study of long-term antiretroviral therapy in people with HIV. Version v3.0 of the immunoSEQ assay ran at survey level. The repertoire was sequenced with immunoSEQ multiplex PCR; TCRdb's copy has only in-frame clones and lacks some. This sample has about 28,000 clones, with more than 90% found just once. This CDR3 region has 15 residues. Germline V CDR1 and CDR2: MNHEY, SMNVEV (reference sequence). With 5 bases clipped from V and 6 bases from J, the junction kept 9 bases outside the gene matches. The chain is built from TRBV27 and TRBJ2-3; TRBD2 aligns across 9 bases. The sequencing here drew on unsorted PBMCs, taken approximately 6.3 years after starting antiretroviral therapy. The clonotype comes from a man aged 30-40 years with HIV. CDR3 bases: TGTGCCAGCAGTGCTCCGGGACTAGCTGCGGATACGCAGTATTTT. Residues: CASSAPGLAADTQYF.